Shown below are 15 T cell receptor beta chains from a single sample sequenced in a study of T cell changes during pregnancy in multiple sclerosis. Sequenced by immunoSEQ multiplex PCR; TCRdb stores in-frame clones only, minus some. Among 20,000 or so clones, 70% to 90% were seen once, and the ten largest hold 5.5% to 7.5%. Sequenced here: CD8+ T cells from peripheral blood mononuclear cells, sampled in the third trimester of pregnancy. These receptors originate from a female donor in good health, enrolled as a control in a pregnancy study.

This clone appeared once. The germline gene is not matched at one end of the junction; a read error may be the cause. This chain connects TRBV27 to TRBJ1-6; no clear D. Germline V gene sequence: CDR1 MNHEY, CDR2 SMNVEV (reference sequence). The CDR3 loop spans 18 amino acids. CDR3 residues: CVSSLSNEGSSYNSPLHF. The CDR3 nucleotides read TGTGTCAGCAGTTTATCGAATGAGGGAAGCTCCTATAATTCACCCCTCCACTTT.

The chain has TRBV19 and TRBJ2-7; 7 nucleotides agree with TRBD2. The germline gives CDR1 LNHDA, CDR2 SQIVND (reference sequence). This CDR3 region has 13 residues. Trimming cost V 6 bases and J 2 bases; bases outside gene matches: 4. The CDR3 DNA is TGTGCCAGTAGCCCCGCGGGGGCCTACGAGCAGTACTTC. This sequence encodes CASSPAGAYEQYF.

The rearrangement joins TRBV9 to TRBJ2-7; 9 nucleotides align to TRBD1. Germline CDR1 and CDR2: SGDLS and YYNGEE. The ends lost 4 bases at V and 4 bases at J; junction bases unmatched: 6. The CDR3 spans 14 residues. The CDR3 here is CASSPDRGGYEQYF. The CDR3 DNA reads TGTGCCAGCAGCCCCGACAGGGGGGGGTACGAGCAGTACTTC.

The J gene is TRBJ1-4, the V gene TRBV10-3; 9 nucleotides match TRBD1. V shed 4 bases, J shed 3 bases, and the junction held 3 bases outside the gene matches. From germline, CDR1 is ENHRY and CDR2 SYGVKD. CDR3 length equals 15 residues. The CDR3 sequence is CAISVGQGSNEKLFF. CDR3 coding DNA: TGTGCCATCAGTGTAGGACAGGGGTCTAATGAAAAACTGTTTTTT.

This clone showed up just once. The chain joins TRBV7-3 to TRBJ2-1, with 7 bases that match TRBD2. The CDR3 runs 14 residues. Trimming removed 0 bases from V and 6 bases from J; junction bases left unmatched: 2. Germline CDR1 is SGHTA and CDR2 is FQGTGA. Here the CDR3 DNA reads TGTGCCAGCAGCTTAACGGGGGGGGGCAATGAGCAGTTCTTC. The encoded protein is CASSLTGGGNEQFF. Looking up the rest from reference TRBV7-3 and TRBJ2-1 gives the full variable domain: GAGVSQTPSNKVTEKGKYVELRCDPISGHTALYWYRQSLGQGPEFLIYFQGTGAADDSGLPNDRFFAVRPEGSVSTLKIQRTERGDSAVYLCASSLTGGGNEQFFGPGTRLTVL.

The J gene is TRBJ1-2, the V gene TRBV27; D may be TRBD1 (6 bases). The CDR3 length is 12 residues. The V and J ends lost 4 bases and 13 bases respectively, with 16 bases between them. The germline V gene encodes CDR1 MNHEY and CDR2 SMNVEV (reference sequence). For the CDR3, the DNA is TGTGCCAGCAGTTCCCTAGGACAGAGTCCCACCTTC. It encodes CASSSLGQSPTF.

This chain connects TRBV5-6 to TRBJ1-1; D is unclear. The CDR3 spans 14 residues. Germline V lookup: CDR1 SGHDT, CDR2 YYEEEE. V lost 2 bases and J 1 base, leaving 9 bases between the germline ends. The CDR3, as DNA: TGTGCCAGCAGCTTCCCCACGGGGAACACTGAAGCTTTCTTT. Translated: CASSFPTGNTEAFF.

This clone is medium-sized. The genes are TRBV5-1 and TRBJ1-1; no firm D call. V shed 4 bases and J shed 3 bases, with 13 bases lying between them. The CDR3 loop spans 14 amino acids. Germline V gene sequence: CDR1 SGHRS, CDR2 YFSETQ. The CDR3 DNA reads as TGCGCCAGCAGCGGGGAGGCGTCCGACACTGAAGCTTTCTTT. Translating gives CASSGEASDTEAFF.

The chain employs TRBV13 and TRBJ2-7; possible D gene TRBD1, 6 bases. The CDR3 spans 14 residues. CDR1 PRHDT and CDR2 FYEKMQ come from the germline V gene (reference sequence). Trimming took off 5 bases at V and 4 bases at J, with 15 bases between the two ends. The CDR3 bases are TGTGCCAGCAGCACTGGAGGACAGACATACGAGCAGTACTTC. Amino acids: CASSTGGQTYEQYF.

The rearrangement uses TRBV5-4 and TRBJ2-1; 9 nucleotides agree with TRBD2. This CDR3 has 12 amino acids. Unmatched junction bases numbered 7, after V lost 5 bases and J lost 13 bases. Germline V CDR1 and CDR2: SGHNT, YYREEE (reference sequence). The CDR3 region is CASRKSSGGQFF. CDR3 nucleotide sequence: TGTGCCAGCAGAAAAAGTAGCGGGGGACAGTTCTTC. The full variable domain, its missing parts supplied by reference TRBV5-4 and TRBJ2-1, is ETGVTQSPTHLIKTRGQQVTLRCSSQSGHNTVSWYQQALGQGPQFIFQYYREEENGRGNFPPRFSGLQFPNYSSELNVNALELDDSALYLCASRKSSGGQFFGPGTRLTVL.

This chain connects TRBV5-4 to TRBJ2-5, with 13 bases matching TRBD2. V was clipped by 4 bases and J by 4 bases; unmatched bases: 10. CDR1 is SGHNT and CDR2 is YYREEE in the germline V gene (reference sequence). This CDR3 region has 17 residues. The CDR3 DNA sequence: TGTGCCAGCAGCGGCGGACTAGCGGGGGCCCCGGGAGAGACCCAGTACTTC. This encodes CASSGGLAGAPGETQYF.

The chain recombines TRBV6-6 with TRBJ1-5; no reliable D call. CDR3 length: 13 amino acids. Germline CDR1 is MNHNY and CDR2 is SVGAGI (reference sequence). V lost 6 bases and J lost 6, with 12 bases in between. CDR3 region: CASREGMGQPQHF. The CDR3 coding sequence is TGTGCCAGCAGGGAGGGAATGGGTCAGCCCCAGCATTTT.

V is TRBV7-9 and J is TRBJ1-1; D uncertain. V lost 8 bases and J lost 6, with 7 bases in between. Germline loops: CDR1 SEHNR, CDR2 FQNEAQ (reference sequence). There are 10 residues in the CDR3. The CDR3 loop reads CASGEAEAFF. DNA for the CDR3: TGTGCCAGCGGGGAGGCTGAAGCTTTCTTT.

This clone turned up a few times. The chain recombines TRBV2 with TRBJ2-7, with D possibly being TRBD1 (6 bases). This CDR3 spans 15 amino acids. Germline CDR1 reads SNHLY; CDR2 reads FYNNEI. Between the trimmed V and J ends, which lost 6 bases and 2 bases, there was a span of 17 bases. The CDR3 is CASSLVSGQPYEQYF. The CDR3 nucleotides read TGTGCCAGCAGCCTCGTCTCCGGACAGCCCTACGAGCAGTACTTC.

The V call is TRBV4-3, the J call TRBJ2-4; D possibly corresponds to TRBD1 (6 bases). The V gene lost 6 bases and the J gene lost 8 bases, with 14 bases spanning the gap. The CDR3 totals 13 residues. Germline V CDR1 and CDR2: LGHNA, YSLEER. CDR3 amino acids: CASSLDRFDIQYF. The CDR3 DNA reads as TGCGCCAGCAGTCTAGACAGGTTTGACATTCAGTACTTC.